These 5 T cell receptor beta chains share one sample of origin, sequenced in a study of PD-1 blockade in classical Hodgkin lymphoma. Time point: cycle 4 day 1 (C4D1), after more than 5 weeks of nivolumab. Relapse after autologous stem cell transplantation occurred in every patient, and brentuximab vedotin exposure varied. Magnetic negative selection of thawed PBMCs was the method by which CD4+ T cells were purified. Only in-frame clones appear in the TCRdb table, and some are missing; sequencing was by immunoSEQ multiplex PCR. The table includes 9,500 to 13,000 clones, around four fifths detected once. The source material was CD4+ T cells from blood, sampled before the fourth cycle of nivolumab. These receptors were obtained from a human donor with classical Hodgkin lymphoma.

This clone was counted a single time. The rearrangement links TRBV5-4 to TRBJ2-2, with D perhaps matching TRBD1 (6 bases). Germline V gene lookup returns CDR1 SGHNT and CDR2 YYREEE (reference sequence). V was shortened by 2 bases and J by 4 bases, with 12 bases between the two germline ends. The CDR3 length is 15 residues. The CDR3 loop reads CASSLGGDFTGELFF. The CDR3 region has the DNA TGTGCCAGCAGCTTAGGGGGAGACTTCACCGGGGAGCTGTTTTTT.

The chain employs TRBV2 and TRBJ1-2; D is perhaps TRBD1 (5 bases). This CDR3 region has 14 residues. The V end was cut by 5 bases, the J end by 5 bases, with 15 bases between. The germline gives CDR1 SNHLY, CDR2 FYNNEI. The DNA of the CDR3 is TGTGCCAGCAGTTTTGGCAGGGCGGAATATGGCTACACCTTC. The encoded protein is CASSFGRAEYGYTF. Variable domain in full (rest from reference TRBV2 and TRBJ1-2): EPEVTQTPSHQVTQMGQEVILRCVPISNHLYFYWYRQILGQKVEFLVSFYNNEISEKSEIFDDQFSVERPDGSNFTLKIRSTKLEDSAMYFCASSFGRAEYGYTFGSGTRLTVV.

This clone was observed a single time. This chain connects TRBV6-6 to TRBJ1-5; D may be TRBD1 (6 bases). V lost 5 bases and J 7 bases, leaving 12 bases between the germline ends. CDR3 size: 13 residues. Germline values: CDR1 MNHNY, CDR2 SVGAGI (reference sequence). The CDR3 loop is CASSLSGDQPQHF. Here the CDR3 DNA reads TGTGCCAGCAGTCTATCAGGGGACCAGCCCCAGCATTTT.

The chain's CDR3 is CSARLGDTQYF. CDR3 in DNA: TGCAGTGCTAGACTCGGAGATACGCAGTATTTT. The chain has TRBV20-1 and TRBJ2-3; D unresolved. Germline CDR1 is DFQATT and CDR2 is SNEGSKA (reference sequence). Between the trimmed V and J ends, which lost 2 bases and 5 bases, there was a span of 5 bases. The CDR3 length is 11 residues.

The chain has TRBV5-4 and TRBJ2-5; the match to TRBD2 covers 9 bases. The CDR3 is made up of 14 amino acids. In germline, CDR1 is SGHNT, CDR2 YYREEE (reference sequence). Unmatched junction bases numbered 3, after V lost 4 bases and J lost 2 bases. The CDR3 here is CASSNSGSQETQYF. CDR3 in DNA: TGTGCCAGCAGCAATAGCGGGAGTCAAGAGACCCAGTACTTC.